This entry concerns a single T cell receptor beta chain. Its specificity is not known. The data stem from a study of Ad26.COV2.S vaccination and SARS-CoV-2 variants. Overall study: Ad26.COV2.S arm of COV1001 included the donor. By the intramuscular route, Ad26.COV2.S was given once, or twice 56 days apart.

General study findings and limits: Breadth, reportedly substantial, characterized the spike-specific CD8+ and CD4+ T cell responses after vaccination. Measures of TCR breadth and depth may have fallen short of total T cell responses.

The CDR3 is 12 residues long. With 2 bases removed from V and 6 bases from J, the gap between germline ends came to 6 bases. Germline values: CDR1 LGHDT, CDR2 YNNKEL (reference sequence). Regarding treatment: around 19 received Ad26.COV2.S at low or high dose, single or two shots; roughly five received placebo; per-sample allocation not given. Collection of samples fell on day 63 after the first vaccine or placebo injection. Here immunoSEQ multiplex PCR was the method, and the copy in TCRdb shows in-frame clones only, minus some. The sample holds roughly 380,000 clones, more than 75% seen once. The chain links TRBV3-1 (or the pseudogene TRBV3-2) to TRBJ2-3; D remains ambiguous. The sample in question was peripheral blood, obtained in a trial of Ad26.COV2.S vaccine versus placebo. This TCR was sampled from a person aged 18-60 years who received the Ad26.COV2.S COVID-19 vaccine or a placebo. CDR3 sequence reads: CASSQPPDTQYF. CDR3 in DNA: TGTGCCAGCAGCCAACCCCCCGATACGCAGTATTTT.